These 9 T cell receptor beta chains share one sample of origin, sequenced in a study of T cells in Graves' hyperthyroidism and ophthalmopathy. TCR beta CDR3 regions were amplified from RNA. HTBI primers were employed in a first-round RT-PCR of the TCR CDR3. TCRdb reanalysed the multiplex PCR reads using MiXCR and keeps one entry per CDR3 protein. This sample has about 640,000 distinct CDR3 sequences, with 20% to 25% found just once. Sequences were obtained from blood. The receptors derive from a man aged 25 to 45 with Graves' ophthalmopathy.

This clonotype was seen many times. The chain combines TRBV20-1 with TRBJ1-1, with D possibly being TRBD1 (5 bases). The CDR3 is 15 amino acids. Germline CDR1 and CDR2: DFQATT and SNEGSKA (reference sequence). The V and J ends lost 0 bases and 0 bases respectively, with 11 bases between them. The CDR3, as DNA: TGCAGTGCTAGAGATCTTGGACAACTGAACACTGAAGCTTTCTTT. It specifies CSARDLGQLNTEAFF.

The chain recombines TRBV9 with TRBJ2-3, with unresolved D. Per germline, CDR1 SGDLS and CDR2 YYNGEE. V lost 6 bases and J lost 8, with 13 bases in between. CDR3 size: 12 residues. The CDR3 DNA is TGTGCCAGCAACCCTCTTGAGACTACGCAGTATTTT. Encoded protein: CASNPLETTQYF.

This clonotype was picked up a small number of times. Here the CDR3 reads CASGRDQGEQFF. As DNA, the CDR3 is TGTGCCAGCGGGAGGGATCAGGGTGAGCAGTTCTTC. The chain combines TRBV7-3 with TRBJ2-1; 7 nucleotides agree with TRBD2. Per the germline V gene, CDR1 is SGHTA and CDR2 is FQGTGA. CDR3 length: 12 residues. Losses at the gene ends were 8 bases for V and 9 bases for J; bases not matched to a gene: 7.

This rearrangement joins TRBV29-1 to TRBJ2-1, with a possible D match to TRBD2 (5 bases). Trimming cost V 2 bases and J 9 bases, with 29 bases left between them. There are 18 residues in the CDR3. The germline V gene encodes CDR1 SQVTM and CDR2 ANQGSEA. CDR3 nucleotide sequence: TGCAGCGTTGAACCCCCAGTGGAGCGGAAAATAAATGTAGGTGAGCAGTTCTTC. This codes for CSVEPPVERKINVGEQFF.

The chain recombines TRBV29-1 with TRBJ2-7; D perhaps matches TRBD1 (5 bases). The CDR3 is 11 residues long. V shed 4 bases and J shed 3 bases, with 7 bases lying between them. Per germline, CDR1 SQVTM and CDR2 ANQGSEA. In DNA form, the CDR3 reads TGCAGCGTTGCCAGGGACTACGAGCAGTACTTC. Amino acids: CSVARDYEQYF.

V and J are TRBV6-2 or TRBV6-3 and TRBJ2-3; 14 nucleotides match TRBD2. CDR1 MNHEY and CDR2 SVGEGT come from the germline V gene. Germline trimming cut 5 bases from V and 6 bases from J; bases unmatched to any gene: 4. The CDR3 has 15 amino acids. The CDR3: CASSLTSGRGDTQYF. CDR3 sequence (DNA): TGTGCCAGCAGTCTGACTAGCGGGAGGGGGGATACGCAGTATTTT.

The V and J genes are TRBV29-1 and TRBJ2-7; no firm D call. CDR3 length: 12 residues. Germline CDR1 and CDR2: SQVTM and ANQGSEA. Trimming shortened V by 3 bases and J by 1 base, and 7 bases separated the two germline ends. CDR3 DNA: TGCAGCGTTGAGTCTGATTCCTACGAGCAGTACTTC. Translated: CSVESDSYEQYF.

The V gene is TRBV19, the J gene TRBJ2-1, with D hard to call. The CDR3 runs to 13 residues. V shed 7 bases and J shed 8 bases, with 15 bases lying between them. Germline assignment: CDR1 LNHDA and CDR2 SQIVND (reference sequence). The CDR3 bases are TGTGCCAGTACCGACCTCAGCAGCTATGAGCAGTTCTTC. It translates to CASTDLSSYEQFF.

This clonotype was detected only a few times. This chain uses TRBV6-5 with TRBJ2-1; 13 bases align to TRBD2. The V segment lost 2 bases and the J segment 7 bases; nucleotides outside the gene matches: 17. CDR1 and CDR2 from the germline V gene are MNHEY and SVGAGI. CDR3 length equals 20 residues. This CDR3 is CASSYAAGLAGRGLGNEQFF. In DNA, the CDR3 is TGTGCCAGCAGTTACGCAGCGGGACTAGCGGGAAGGGGGCTAGGGAATGAGCAGTTCTTC.